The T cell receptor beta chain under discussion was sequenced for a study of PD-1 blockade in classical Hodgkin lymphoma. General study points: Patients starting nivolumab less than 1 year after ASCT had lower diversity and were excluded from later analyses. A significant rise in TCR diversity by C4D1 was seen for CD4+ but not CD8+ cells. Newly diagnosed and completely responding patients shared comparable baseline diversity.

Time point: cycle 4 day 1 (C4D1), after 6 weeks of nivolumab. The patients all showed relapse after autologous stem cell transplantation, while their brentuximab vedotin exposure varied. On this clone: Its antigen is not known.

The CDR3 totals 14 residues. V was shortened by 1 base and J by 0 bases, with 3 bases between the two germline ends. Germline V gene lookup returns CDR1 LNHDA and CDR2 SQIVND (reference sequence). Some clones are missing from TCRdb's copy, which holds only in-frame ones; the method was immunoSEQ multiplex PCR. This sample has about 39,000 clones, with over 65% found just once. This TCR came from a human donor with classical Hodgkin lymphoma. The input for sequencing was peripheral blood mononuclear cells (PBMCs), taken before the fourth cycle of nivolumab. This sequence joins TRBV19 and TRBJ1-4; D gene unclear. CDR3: CASSIGATNEKLFF. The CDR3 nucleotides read TGTGCCAGTAGTATAGGTGCAACTAATGAAAAACTGTTTTTT.